The 11 T cell receptor beta chains below come from one sample, sequenced in a study of shared clonotypes between healthy human individuals. Produced via immunoSEQ multiplex PCR; TCRdb's table is partial and in-frame only. The sample holds 1.4 million to 1.5 million clones; roughly 96% are singletons and the top ten take over 1%. The sample consisted of naive CD4+ T cells sorted from blood. Sample subset: CD45RA+ positively selected. The origin of the receptors is a man aged 25 to 40 in good health.

Comments on this clone: This specimen includes other DNA sequences encoding the same CDR3. This chain connects TRBV29-1 to TRBJ2-3; D unresolved. Germline V gives CDR1 SQVTM, CDR2 ANQGSEA. The CDR3 extends over 13 amino acids. Trimming shortened V by 3 bases and J by 2 bases, and 9 bases separated the two germline ends. CDR3 loop: CSVEGKYTDTQYF. CDR3 nucleotide sequence: TGCAGCGTTGAGGGGAAATACACAGATACGCAGTATTTT.

The V and J genes are TRBV10-3 and TRBJ2-3; 10 bases map to TRBD2. With V trimmed by 7 bases and J by 4 bases, 8 bases remained unmatched. CDR3 length: 15 residues. Germline V CDR1 and CDR2: ENHRY, SYGVKD. CDR3 loop: CAITQAGGPPDTQYF. The CDR3 DNA follows: TGTGCCATCACCCAAGCGGGAGGGCCCCCAGATACGCAGTATTTT.

The chain joins TRBV19 to TRBJ2-1; D possibly corresponds to TRBD2 (5 bases). Looked up from germline, CDR1 is LNHDA and CDR2 is SQIVND (reference sequence). V gave up 3 bases and J gave up 0 bases, with 9 bases separating them. CDR3 size: 15 residues. CDR3: CASSIGVGSYNEQFF. For the CDR3, the DNA is TGTGCCAGTAGTATCGGGGTAGGCTCCTACAATGAGCAGTTCTTC.

The rearrangement links TRBV2 to TRBJ1-3; D gene unclear. The CDR3 sequence is 13 residues long. The germline V gene encodes CDR1 SNHLY and CDR2 FYNNEI. Deletions cut 6 bases from V and 0 bases from J, with 6 bases between. The CDR3 reads CASRRSSGNTIYF. CDR3 nucleotide sequence: TGTGCCAGCAGGCGGAGCTCTGGAAACACCATATATTTT. The variable domain in full, completed from reference TRBV2 and TRBJ1-3, reads EPEVTQTPSHQVTQMGQEVILRCVPISNHLYFYWYRQILGQKVEFLVSFYNNEISEKSEIFDDQFSVERPDGSNFTLKIRSTKLEDSAMYFCASRRSSGNTIYFGEGSWLTVV.

The V call is TRBV15, the J call TRBJ2-1, with TRBD2 matching 8 bases. This CDR3 has 18 amino acids. The germline gives CDR1 LNHNV, CDR2 YYDKDF (reference sequence). V was clipped by 4 bases and J by 0 bases; unmatched bases: 11. The CDR3 bases are TGTGCCACCAGCACCGGGACTAGAGTTTTTAGCTCCTACAATGAGCAGTTCTTC. It yields the protein CATSTGTRVFSSYNEQFF.

The rearrangement links TRBV9 to TRBJ2-3, with 11 bases fitting TRBD2. The CDR3 has 16 residues. Germline V gene lookup returns CDR1 SGDLS and CDR2 YYNGEE. The V gene end was trimmed by 1 base and the J gene end by 8 bases; junction bases not matched to a gene: 9. The CDR3, as DNA: TGTGCCAGCAGCGTATCCGTAGCGGGAGGGGGAAGTACGCAGTATTTT. This gives the protein CASSVSVAGGGSTQYF.

The gene calls are TRBV4-3 and TRBJ2-7; possibly TRBD1 for D (6 bases). V was cut by 5 bases and J by 0 bases, with 14 bases left in between. CDR1 LGHNA and CDR2 YSLEER come from the germline V gene. The CDR3 runs to 15 residues. The CDR3 DNA sequence: TGCGCCAGCAGCGAATACAGGGTAAGCTCCTACGAGCAGTACTTC. This codes for CASSEYRVSSYEQYF.

The rearrangement uses TRBV2 and TRBJ1-5; D is uncertain. V gave up 8 bases and J gave up 0 bases, with 8 bases separating them. The CDR3 runs 13 residues. From germline, CDR1 is SNHLY and CDR2 FYNNEI. CDR3 nucleotides: TGTGCCAGCGGCGGGGATAGCAATCAGCCCCAGCATTTT. Protein: CASGGDSNQPQHF.

The chain joins TRBV6-1 to TRBJ1-5; 7 bases map to TRBD1. V dropped 1 base and J dropped 4; count of bases not matched to a gene: 4. In germline, CDR1 is MNHNS, CDR2 SASEGT. The CDR3 loop spans 15 amino acids. The CDR3 sequence: CASSEVLDRNQPQHF. The DNA of the CDR3 is TGTGCCAGCAGTGAAGTATTGGACAGGAATCAGCCCCAGCATTTT.

V usage is TRBV5-5 and J usage is TRBJ1-5; maybe TRBD1 (6 bases). The length of the CDR3 is 14 residues. CDR1 and CDR2 from the germline V gene are SGHKS and YYEKEE (reference sequence). Trimming shortened V by 1 base and J by 7 bases, and 12 bases separated the two germline ends. CDR3 residues: CASSLIGGEQPQHF. DNA of the CDR3: TGTGCCAGCAGCTTGATAGGGGGGGAACAGCCCCAGCATTTT.

The genes are TRBV6-1 and TRBJ2-5; TRBD1 aligns across 7 bases. The germline CDR1 and CDR2 sequences are MNHNS and SASEGT. Losses at the gene ends were 4 bases for V and 6 bases for J; bases not matched to a gene: 8. The CDR3 contains 14 residues. The CDR3 sequence is CASSARTGGQTQYF. In nucleotides, the CDR3 is TGTGCCAGCAGTGCCCGGACAGGCGGACAGACCCAGTACTTC.